These 15 T cell receptor beta chains originate from one sample sequenced in a study of response to subunit inactivated influenza vaccine. TCRdb itself ran the RT-PCR reads through MiXCR, one entry per CDR3 protein. The sample has fewer than 700,000 distinct CDR3 sequences, under 15% seen once; the top ten hold around 13%. Here the sequenced sample was PBMCs from blood, taken 45 days after vaccination. The source is a man in his fifties or sixties who received an inactivated influenza vaccine.

This clonotype appeared a few times. The genes are TRBV20-1 and TRBJ2-2, with D possibly matching TRBD2 (5 bases). CDR1 and CDR2 (germline): DFQATT, SNEGSKA (reference sequence). The CDR3 is 13 residues long. Trimming stripped 6 bases from V and 3 bases from J, with 11 bases between. The CDR3 region has the DNA TGCAGTGCCCGAGGAGGCGACACCGGGGAGCTGTTTTTT. Translated: CSARGGDTGELFF.

The J gene is TRBJ2-1, the V gene TRBV23-1; D gene unclear. TRBV23-1 is marked as an open reading frame, function uncertain. The V end was cut by 4 bases, the J end by 9 bases, with 16 bases between. The CDR3 contains 14 residues. The CDR3 here is CASSPAFKYVEQFF. The DNA of the CDR3 is TGCGCCAGCAGTCCGGCCTTTAAGTACGTTGAGCAGTTCTTC.

Notes on this clonotype: The junction and the germline gene differ at one end; a read error may be behind it. CDR3 amino acids: CASRSSGSPDTHYF. The DNA of the CDR3 is TGTGCCAGCAGGTCAAGCGGGAGTCCAGATACGCACTATTTT. This chain joins TRBV6-1 and TRBJ2-3, with 8 bases that match TRBD2. CDR1 and CDR2 (germline): MNHNS, SASEGT. CDR3 length: 14 amino acids.

The J gene is TRBJ1-2, the V gene TRBV4-3, with D maybe TRBD1 (5 bases). V was shortened by 4 bases and J by 1 base, with 19 bases between the two germline ends. The V gene's germline CDR1 is LGHNA and CDR2 YSLEER. This CDR3 has 17 residues. CDR3 DNA sequence: TGCGCCAGCAGCCCAACCGGGACGGAGAGCCTTAACTATGGCTACACCTTC. Encoded protein: CASSPTGTESLNYGYTF.

The chain couples TRBV18 to TRBJ2-1; D unresolved. The CDR3 is made up of 15 amino acids. CDR1 is KGHSH and CDR2 is LQKENI in the germline V gene. V lost 3 bases, J lost 0 bases, and 9 bases lay in between. CDR3 coding DNA: TGTGCCAGCTCACCTGACGGTCTCTCCTACAATGAGCAGTTCTTC. The encoded protein is CASSPDGLSYNEQFF.

This clonotype came up a few times. The V and J genes are TRBV19 and TRBJ2-2, with D hard to call. V lost 2 bases, J lost 4 bases, and 11 bases lay in between. This CDR3 spans 15 amino acids. Germline CDR1 reads LNHDA; CDR2 reads SQIVND (reference sequence). The CDR3 loop is CASSIQWQVTGELFF. The CDR3 nucleotides read TGTGCCAGTAGTATACAGTGGCAGGTCACCGGGGAGCTGTTTTTT.

This clonotype showed up just a few times. The chain employs TRBV7-6 and TRBJ1-1; the match to TRBD1 covers 7 bases. Germline V CDR1 and CDR2: SGHVS, FNYEAQ. This CDR3 has 14 amino acids. Trimming took 4 bases from V and 1 from J; bases not matched to a gene: 3. Here the CDR3 DNA reads TGTGCCAGCAGCTCCCAGGGGGGGAACACTGAAGCTTTCTTT. This codes for CASSSQGGNTEAFF.

The chain combines TRBV24-1 with TRBJ2-5; the D is unclear. Trimming shortened V by 6 bases and J by 5 bases, and 9 bases separated the two germline ends. CDR3 length: 12 amino acids. Germline CDR1 reads KGHDR; CDR2 reads SFDVKD. CDR3 sequence: CATSNPEETQYF. The CDR3 nucleotides read TGTGCCACCAGTAACCCGGAGGAGACCCAGTACTTC.

This clonotype was seen only a few times. The chain uses TRBV4-3 and TRBJ1-5; no firm D call. V was clipped by 4 bases and J by 5 bases, with 15 bases between them. The CDR3 spans 15 residues. Looked up from germline, CDR1 is LGHNA and CDR2 is YSLEER. The CDR3 region has the DNA TGCGCCAGCAGCCTAACCTGGACGGCGGATCAGCCCCAGCATTTT. Its protein is CASSLTWTADQPQHF.

This clonotype appeared a few times. This chain uses TRBV12-3 or TRBV12-4 with TRBJ1-5; a weak D match, TRBD1 (6 bases). The V end lost 2 bases, the J end lost 0 bases, and 14 bases lay between the germline ends. The length of the CDR3 is 17 residues. CDR3 sequence (DNA): TGTGCCAGCAGTTTACGGCAGGGGACATATAGCAATCAGCCCCAGCATTTT. Translating it yields CASSLRQGTYSNQPQHF.

In its sample, this clonotype was seen a few times. This chain joins TRBV10-3 and TRBJ2-3, with TRBD2 matching over 7 bases. The CDR3 sequence is 15 residues long. Per germline, CDR1 ENHRY and CDR2 SYGVKD. Unmatched junction bases numbered 6, after V lost 6 bases and J lost 0 bases. CDR3 protein: CAISRFSGSTDTQYF. For the CDR3, the DNA is TGTGCCATCAGCCGATTTAGCGGGAGCACAGATACGCAGTATTTT.

This clonotype has only a few counts. This chain uses TRBV20-1 with TRBJ2-5; 7 bases line up with TRBD2. This CDR3 has 14 amino acids. Trimming removed 6 bases from V and 5 bases from J; junction bases left unmatched: 12. CDR1 is DFQATT, CDR2 SNEGSKA, per germline (reference sequence). The CDR3 sequence: CSAYPGTTQETQYF. The CDR3, as DNA: TGCAGTGCCTACCCCGGGACTACTCAGGAGACCCAGTACTTC.

This clonotype was observed a few times. V usage is TRBV7-3 and J usage is TRBJ2-7; the D gene is possibly TRBD1 (5 bases). Trimming took 3 bases from V and 3 from J, leaving 12 bases between them. This CDR3 contains 14 residues. In germline, CDR1 is SGHTA, CDR2 FQGTGA. DNA of the CDR3: TGTGCCAGCAGCTTTGGGCCAGGGAACTACGAGCAGTACTTC. This encodes CASSFGPGNYEQYF.

This chain joins TRBV28 and TRBJ1-5; 7 bases match TRBD1. The V gene end was trimmed by 6 bases and the J gene end by 6 bases; junction bases not matched to a gene: 8. The CDR3 loop spans 14 amino acids. Germline assignment: CDR1 MDHEN and CDR2 SYDVKM. The CDR3 bases are TGTGCCAGCAGGGGGGGACAGCGGGTTCAGCCCCAGCATTTT. Translated: CASRGGQRVQPQHF.

The chain uses TRBV6-1 and TRBJ2-1; D gene ambiguous. With 6 bases removed from V and 10 bases from J, the gap between germline ends came to 22 bases. Germline CDR1 is MNHNS and CDR2 is SASEGT. The CDR3 spans 15 residues. The CDR3 spells CASRRQAPTMTEQFF. Written as DNA, the CDR3 is TGTGCCAGCAGGAGACAAGCTCCTACAATGACCGAGCAGTTCTTC.